The entry below gives a single T cell receptor (beta chain) sequence along with its context. Trimming took 8 bases from V and 1 from J; bases not matched to a gene: 4. This CDR3 is built from 13 residues. The germline CDR1 and CDR2 sequences are SEHNR and FQNEAQ (reference sequence). In the study's own analysis: Estimated nucleated cell counts came from reference gene primer amplification. The table came from immunoSEQ multiplex PCR; TCRdb's copy has only in-frame clones and leaves some out. V, J and clone size are those of that table, while D and trimming were read from the DNA. The sample has 80,000 to 100,000 clones; around 80% are singletons. This entry is derived from a study of blood T cell repertoires in COVID-19. Turning to the study itself: Acute and convalescent COVID-19 specimens originated in the United States, Italy and Spain. From T cells, B-cell-depleted T cells, or PBMCs came the material, which was cDNA or gDNA.

This sequence originates from a man between 50 and 59 years old who had recovered from COVID-19. J is TRBJ1-1 and V is TRBV7-9; 7 nucleotides line up with TRBD1. The sample was peripheral blood. The CDR3 region is CASRQGQNTEAFF. The DNA of the CDR3 is TGTGCCAGCCGACAGGGACAGAACACTGAAGCTTTCTTT.